This record concerns one T cell receptor (beta chain) sequence. The antigen is undetermined. The data stem from a study of identifying expanded T cells in peripheral blood. Whole-study findings and limits: Across healthy donors, higher total template counts meant significantly greater roughly two-week count variance. Over about two and four weeks, about 15 and 18 clones changed, versus around 1.3 between replicates.

V was shortened by 5 bases and J by 3 bases, with 10 bases between the two germline ends. The CDR3 runs to 13 residues. Per the germline V gene, CDR1 is SGHAT and CDR2 is FQNNGV. Only in-frame clones appear in the TCRdb table, and some are missing; sequencing was by immunoSEQ multiplex PCR. This repertoire shows under 120,000 clones, 80% to 90% found once; its top ten account for about a sixth. Collection occurred without any documented infections or immune events in donors. This receptor was taken from a person between 18 and 75 years old in good health. V and J are TRBV11-2 and TRBJ1-1; no reliable D call. Sequenced sample: blood. CDR3 nucleotides: TGTGCCAGCAGCCCGGAGACGTACACTGAAGCTTTCTTT. This encodes CASSPETYTEAFF. Supplemented by reference TRBV11-2 and TRBJ1-1, the full variable domain reads EAGVAQSPRYKIIEKRQSVAFWCNPISGHATLYWYQQILGQGPKLLIQFQNNGVVDDSQLPKDRFSAERLKGVDSTLKIQPAKLEDSAVYLCASSPETYTEAFFGQGTRLTVV.